This T cell receptor (beta chain) was obtained from a study of T cells in Graves' hyperthyroidism and ophthalmopathy. Not enrolled were patients with uncontrolled infection, other autoimmune disease, pregnancy or lactation. The CDR3 regions of TCR beta were amplified from RNA transcripts. With the HTBI primer set, the TCR CDR3 went through a first round of RT-PCR. TCRdb passed the multiplex PCR reads through MiXCR, listing each CDR3 protein once. The repertoire holds 300,000 to 400,000 distinct CDR3 sequences, with 15% to 20% as singletons. V was clipped by 3 bases and J by 3 bases; unmatched bases: 2. Germline loops: CDR1 DFQATT, CDR2 SNEGSKA (reference sequence). The CDR3 spans 12 residues.

This receptor was taken from a woman aged 45-60 years with Graves' hyperthyroidism. This chain connects TRBV20-1 to TRBJ2-7, with TRBD2 matching 7 bases. The sequenced sample consisted of blood. CDR3 protein: CSASSGLYEQYF. The DNA of the CDR3 is TGCAGTGCTAGTAGCGGGCTCTACGAGCAGTACTTC.